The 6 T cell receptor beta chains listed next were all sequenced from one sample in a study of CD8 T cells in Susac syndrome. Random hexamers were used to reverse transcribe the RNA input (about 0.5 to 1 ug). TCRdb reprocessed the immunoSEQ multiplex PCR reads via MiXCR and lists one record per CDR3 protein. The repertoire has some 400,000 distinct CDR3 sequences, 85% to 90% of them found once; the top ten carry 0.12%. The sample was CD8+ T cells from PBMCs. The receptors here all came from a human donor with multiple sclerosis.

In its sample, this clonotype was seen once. CDR3 loop: CSARGREVTDTQYF. The CDR3 DNA sequence: TGCAGTGCTAGAGGCAGGGAAGTCACAGATACGCAGTATTTT. The chain combines TRBV20-1 with TRBJ2-3, with TRBD1 as a possible D gene (5 bases). The CDR3 has 14 amino acids. Trimming stripped 1 base from V and 2 bases from J, with 10 bases between. Germline V gives CDR1 DFQATT, CDR2 SNEGSKA (reference sequence).

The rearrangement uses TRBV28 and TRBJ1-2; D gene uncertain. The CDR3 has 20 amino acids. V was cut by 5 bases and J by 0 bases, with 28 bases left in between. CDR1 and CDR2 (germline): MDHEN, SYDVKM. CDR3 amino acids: CASSRHQYTRTFQANYGYTF. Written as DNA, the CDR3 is TGTGCCAGCAGTCGTCACCAGTACACCCGAACCTTTCAAGCTAACTATGGCTACACCTTC.

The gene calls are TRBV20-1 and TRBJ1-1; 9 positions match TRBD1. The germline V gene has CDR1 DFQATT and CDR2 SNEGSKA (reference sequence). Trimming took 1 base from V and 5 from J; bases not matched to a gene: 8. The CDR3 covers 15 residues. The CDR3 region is CSARGSDRGETEAFF. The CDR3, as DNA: TGCAGTGCTAGAGGATCCGACAGGGGGGAGACTGAAGCTTTCTTT.

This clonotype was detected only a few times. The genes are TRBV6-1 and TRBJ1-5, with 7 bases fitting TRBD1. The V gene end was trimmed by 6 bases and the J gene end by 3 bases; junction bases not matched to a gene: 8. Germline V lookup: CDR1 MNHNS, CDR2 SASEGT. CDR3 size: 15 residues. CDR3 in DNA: TGTGCCAGCAGCCCCGGGACAGCTTACAATCAGCCCCAGCATTTT. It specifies CASSPGTAYNQPQHF.

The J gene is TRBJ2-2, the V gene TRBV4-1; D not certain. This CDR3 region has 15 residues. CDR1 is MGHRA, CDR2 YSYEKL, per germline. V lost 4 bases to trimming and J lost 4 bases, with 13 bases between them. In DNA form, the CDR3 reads TGCGCCAGCAGCCTTGAACACGCCGGCACCGGGGAGCTGTTTTTT. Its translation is CASSLEHAGTGELFF.

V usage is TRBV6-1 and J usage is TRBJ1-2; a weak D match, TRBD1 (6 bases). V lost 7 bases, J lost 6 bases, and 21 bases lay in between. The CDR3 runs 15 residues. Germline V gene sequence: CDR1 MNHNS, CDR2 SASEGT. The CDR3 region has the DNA TGTGCCAGCACCGAAGCGGGAAGGGCAGGGGATGGCTACACCTTC. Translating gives CASTEAGRAGDGYTF.